The 29 T cell receptor beta chains in this list originate from one sample, sequenced in a study of beta chain features in type 1 diabetes. General study findings and limits: TCRB CDR3s were moderately but significantly shorter in Type 1 diabetes patients in all four CD4+ subsets.

The investigators reverse transcribed all of the isolated RNA, so they sequenced expressed TCRB transcripts. The data were produced by immunoSEQ multiplex PCR, yet TCRdb's version contains in-frame clones alone and is incomplete. The sample contains roughly 260,000 clones, around 9.9% of which appear only once. No cognate antigen is known for these TCRs. The specimen sequenced was naive CD4+ T cells from blood. The receptors stem from a man aged 25 to 40 with type 1 diabetes.

This clone was seen a handful of times. The chain joins TRBV19 to TRBJ2-3; 7 bases match TRBD2. This CDR3 has 15 residues. In germline, CDR1 is LNHDA, CDR2 SQIVND (reference sequence). Germline trimming cut 5 bases from V and 0 bases from J; bases unmatched to any gene: 5. DNA of the CDR3: TGTGCCAGTAGTCGGCAGGGAGGGAGCACAGATACGCAGTATTTT. This encodes CASSRQGGSTDTQYF.

The sample holds a few counts of this clone. J is TRBJ1-1 and V is TRBV7-9; D is perhaps TRBD1 (5 bases). Germline V lookup: CDR1 SEHNR, CDR2 FQNEAQ (reference sequence). V was cut by 3 bases and J by 5 bases, with 10 bases left in between. CDR3 length: 13 residues. The CDR3 reads CASSFSRGTEAFF. CDR3 sequence (DNA): TGTGCCAGCAGCTTTTCCCGGGGGACTGAAGCTTTCTTT. The full variable domain, in which reference TRBV7-9 and TRBJ1-1 provide the parts outside the CDR3, is DTGVSQNPRHKITKRGQNVTFRCDPISEHNRLYWYRQTLGQGPEFLTYFQNEAQLEKSRLLSDRFSAERPKGSFSTLEIQRTEQGDSAMYLCASSFSRGTEAFFGQGTRLTVV.

The V and J genes are TRBV18 and TRBJ2-7; possibly TRBD1 for D (5 bases). This CDR3 region has 14 residues. CDR1 is KGHSH and CDR2 is LQKENI in the germline V gene. V was trimmed by 3 bases and J by 3 bases, leaving 12 bases between them. Here the CDR3 reads CASSPQGVGYEQYF. The CDR3 DNA sequence: TGTGCCAGCTCACCGCAGGGCGTGGGCTACGAGCAGTACTTC.

This clone was found a few times. This chain joins TRBV7-8 and TRBJ1-1; 7 bases map to TRBD1. The CDR3 loop spans 14 amino acids. Germline V lookup: CDR1 SGHVS, CDR2 FQNEAQ. The trim removed 0 bases at V and 6 bases at J, leaving 4 bases unmatched. The CDR3 spells CASSLAEGAAEAFF. The CDR3 DNA is TGTGCCAGCAGCTTAGCAGAGGGGGCGGCTGAAGCTTTCTTT.

This chain connects TRBV6-5 to TRBJ1-6; D might be TRBD1 (5 bases). This CDR3 has 14 amino acids. V lost 2 bases and J lost 7, with 9 bases in between. Germline V lookup: CDR1 MNHEY, CDR2 SVGAGI. CDR3: CASSYQGQNSPLHF. In DNA, the CDR3 is TGTGCCAGCAGTTACCAGGGCCAGAATTCACCCCTCCACTTT.

With regard to this clone: The identical CDR3 is also encoded by other nucleotide sequences in the sample. The chain combines TRBV7-3 with TRBJ2-3, with TRBD2 as a possible D gene (6 bases). The ends were cut back, 5 bases at V and 1 base at J, with 10 bases in the middle. From germline, CDR1 is SGHTA and CDR2 FQGTGA. There are 14 residues in the CDR3. CDR3 loop: CASSPTGGTDTQYF. DNA of the CDR3: TGTGCCAGCAGCCCCACGGGGGGCACAGATACGCAGTATTTT.

This clone was observed a handful of times. This chain connects TRBV2 to TRBJ2-5; 10 bases match TRBD2. The germline CDR1 and CDR2 sequences are SNHLY and FYNNEI. This CDR3 has 16 residues. With 5 bases clipped from V and 5 bases from J, the junction kept 11 bases outside the gene matches. In DNA, the CDR3 is TGTGCCAGCAGTTCCCTAACTAGCGGGGCGGGGGAGACCCAGTACTTC. Translated: CASSSLTSGAGETQYF.

The chain links TRBV18 to TRBJ1-2; D call uncertain. Looked up from germline, CDR1 is KGHSH and CDR2 is LQKENI. Trimming removed 2 bases from V and 7 bases from J, with 14 bases in between. The CDR3 has 14 residues. CDR3 amino acids: CASSPSGEGSGYTF. The DNA for the CDR3 is TGTGCCAGCTCACCATCCGGGGAGGGAAGTGGCTACACCTTC.

The rearrangement uses TRBV25-1 and TRBJ1-2; 8 nucleotides agree with TRBD1. Germline values: CDR1 MGHDK, CDR2 SYGVNS. This CDR3 is 14 amino acids long. V lost 0 bases, J lost 8 bases, and 5 bases stayed unmatched. For the CDR3, the DNA is TGTGCCAGCAGTGAATATCAGGGGGCGCGGGGCTACACCTTC. This gives the protein CASSEYQGARGYTF.

The chain is built from TRBV28 and TRBJ1-5, with a tentative D call TRBD1 (5 bases). The length of the CDR3 is 16 residues. Trimming pared 3 bases from V and 3 bases from J, leaving 15 bases between. Looked up from germline, CDR1 is MDHEN and CDR2 is SYDVKM. As DNA, the CDR3 is TGTGCCAGCAGTTTGGGCAGGCGGGGACCCAATCAGCCCCAGCATTTT. Protein: CASSLGRRGPNQPQHF.

This clone turned up a few times. This rearrangement joins TRBV29-1 to TRBJ1-4, with D perhaps TRBD1 (5 bases). The V end was cut by 7 bases, the J end by 7 bases, with 13 bases between. CDR3 length: 12 amino acids. Germline assignment: CDR1 SQVTM and CDR2 ANQGSEA. CDR3 sequence: CSARGVGEKLFF. DNA for the CDR3: TGCAGCGCCCGGGGGGTTGGTGAAAAACTGTTTTTT.

Only a few counts were recorded for this clone. This chain uses TRBV5-6 with TRBJ2-7, with 8 bases identical to TRBD1. Trimming removed 1 base from V and 5 bases from J; junction bases left unmatched: 5. The CDR3 contains 14 residues. The germline V gene has CDR1 SGHDT and CDR2 YYEEEE. The CDR3 is CASSLLDRDHEQYF. In nucleotides, the CDR3 is TGTGCCAGCAGCTTGCTGGACAGGGACCACGAGCAGTACTTC.

The V gene is TRBV30, the J gene TRBJ2-7, with TRBD1 as a possible D gene (6 bases). CDR3 size: 11 residues. Trimming stripped 3 bases from V and 13 bases from J, with 16 bases between. Germline V CDR1 and CDR2: GTSNPN, SVGIG (reference sequence). CDR3 coding DNA: TGTGCCTGGAGCCCGGGGCAGGGACAATACTTC. It yields the protein CAWSPGQGQYF.

The chain has TRBV9 and TRBJ2-7; 8 nucleotides align to TRBD1. The CDR3 covers 13 residues. CDR1 is SGDLS and CDR2 is YYNGEE in the germline V gene. The ends lost 4 bases at V and 5 bases at J; junction bases unmatched: 5. Here the CDR3 DNA reads TGTGCCAGCAGCCAGGGGGCATGGGACGAGCAGTACTTC. Amino acids: CASSQGAWDEQYF.

CDR3 residues: CASSVRVSGANVLTF. The CDR3, as DNA: TGTGCCAGCAGCGTCAGGGTTTCTGGGGCCAACGTCCTGACTTTC. This chain joins TRBV9 and TRBJ2-6; possibly TRBD1 for D (5 bases). This CDR3 spans 15 amino acids. The germline V and J ends were trimmed by 2 bases and 1 base, with 7 bases remaining between them. The germline gives CDR1 SGDLS, CDR2 YYNGEE.

The V and J genes are TRBV6-5 and TRBJ2-7; D remains ambiguous. Germline V gene sequence: CDR1 MNHEY, CDR2 SVGAGI. V gave up 2 bases and J gave up 5 bases, with 16 bases separating them. The CDR3 sequence is 15 residues long. CDR3 loop: CASSYLASSRHEQYF. CDR3 nucleotide sequence: TGTGCCAGCAGTTACCTCGCCTCCAGTCGCCACGAGCAGTACTTC.

A single count supports this clone. V is TRBV15 and J is TRBJ1-1; D is unresolved. With 3 bases removed from V and 0 bases from J, the gap between germline ends came to 11 bases. The germline V gene encodes CDR1 LNHNV and CDR2 YYDKDF (reference sequence). This CDR3 is 15 amino acids long. The CDR3, as DNA: TGTGCCACCAGCAGTGAACTAGGGATGAACACTGAAGCTTTCTTT. This translates into CATSSELGMNTEAFF.

This clone came up a few times. The rearrangement joins TRBV18 to TRBJ1-6; no firm D call. Trimming took off 3 bases at V and 0 bases at J, with 9 bases between the two ends. CDR3 length: 16 residues. The germline V gene has CDR1 KGHSH and CDR2 LQKENI. CDR3 region: CASSPNGPSYNSPLHF. DNA for the CDR3: TGTGCCAGCTCACCGAATGGGCCCTCCTATAATTCACCCCTCCACTTT. Using reference TRBV18 and TRBJ1-6 for the parts outside the CDR3, the full variable domain is NAGVMQNPRHLVRRRGQEARLRCSPMKGHSHVYWYRQLPEEGLKFMVYLQKENIIDESGMPKERFSAEFPKEGPSILRIQQVVRGDSAAYFCASSPNGPSYNSPLHFGNGTRLTVT.

This clone turned up a few times. The CDR3 DNA sequence: TGTGCCAGCACCACTCCCACCACAGATACGCAGTATTTT. Translation gives CASTTPTTDTQYF. V and J are TRBV28 and TRBJ2-3; D not resolved. Germline V gene lookup returns CDR1 MDHEN and CDR2 SYDVKM. This CDR3 has 13 amino acids. V was pared by 7 bases and J by 2 bases, with 10 bases between.

There are a few counts of this clone. The rearrangement links TRBV5-1 to TRBJ1-2; 8 nucleotides line up with TRBD1. The CDR3 loop spans 15 amino acids. Trimming took 5 bases from V and 6 from J; bases not matched to a gene: 12. CDR1 and CDR2 from the germline V gene are SGHRS and YFSETQ. Written as DNA, the CDR3 is TGCGCCAGCAGGGGACCGGGACAGGCGTTGAATGGCTACACCTTC. It is translated as CASRGPGQALNGYTF.

This chain joins TRBV4-1 and TRBJ1-2; D is perhaps TRBD1 (6 bases). The CDR3 contains 14 residues. In germline, CDR1 is MGHRA, CDR2 YSYEKL. Trimming removed 1 base from V and 6 bases from J, with 12 bases in between. CDR3 in amino acids: CASSQVIQGNGYTF. The CDR3 nucleotides are TGCGCCAGCAGCCAAGTAATACAGGGAAATGGCTACACCTTC.

The table lists this clone with a few counts. The rearrangement uses TRBV4-1 and TRBJ1-2, with D maybe TRBD1 (5 bases). The CDR3 runs to 16 residues. CDR1 and CDR2 (germline): MGHRA, YSYEKL. The germline V and J ends were trimmed by 3 bases and 5 bases, with 19 bases remaining between them. This CDR3 is CASSQGGLREAYGYTF. The CDR3 DNA reads as TGCGCCAGCAGCCAGGGGGGACTCAGGGAGGCTTATGGCTACACCTTC.

In this sample, this clone turned up a few times. The V call is TRBV12-5, the J call TRBJ1-5; 9 bases line up with TRBD1. CDR1 is LGHNT and CDR2 is FRNRAP in the germline V gene. The CDR3 has 12 amino acids. J lost 6 bases, V lost 6 bases, and 0 bases had no gene match. CDR3 coding DNA: TGTGCTAGTGGGGACAGGGGTCAGCCCCAGCATTTT. It yields the protein CASGDRGQPQHF.

The table lists this clone with a few counts. The rearrangement joins TRBV11-2 to TRBJ1-1; D call uncertain. The length of the CDR3 is 14 residues. Trimming took off 5 bases at V and 6 bases at J, with 16 bases between the two ends. Germline V CDR1 and CDR2: SGHAT, FQNNGV. In nucleotides, the CDR3 is TGTGCCAGCAGCCAGGCGGGGTACTGGTCTGAAGCTTTCTTT. Translation gives CASSQAGYWSEAFF.

This clone has only a few counts. The genes are TRBV19 and TRBJ2-7; no definite D call. The germline V and J ends were trimmed by 3 bases and 3 bases, with 12 bases remaining between them. CDR3 length: 14 amino acids. Germline V gives CDR1 LNHDA, CDR2 SQIVND (reference sequence). The CDR3 here is CASSMAVGGYEQYF. CDR3 in DNA: TGTGCCAGTAGTATGGCGGTAGGTGGCTACGAGCAGTACTTC.

The CDR3 loop reads CSTQGGQEGGTDTQYF. CDR3 in DNA: TGCAGCACCCAGGGCGGACAAGAAGGGGGCACAGATACGCAGTATTTT. The chain couples TRBV29-1 to TRBJ2-3, with D maybe TRBD1 (5 bases). Germline-derived CDR1 and CDR2 are SQVTM and ANQGSEA. The CDR3 is made up of 16 amino acids. V was pared by 8 bases and J by 1 base, with 22 bases between.

This clone has more than one count but fewer than ten. The chain employs TRBV7-2 and TRBJ1-2, with 11 positions matching TRBD1. V gave up 6 bases and J gave up 7 bases; unmatched junction bases: 4. CDR1 SGHTA and CDR2 FQGNSA come from the germline V gene. The CDR3 loop spans 13 amino acids. The chain's CDR3 is CASRDRGRSGYTF. CDR3 DNA sequence: TGTGCCAGCAGGGACAGGGGGCGTAGTGGCTACACCTTC.

The J gene is TRBJ1-5, the V gene TRBV30; unclear D gene. Deletions cut 4 bases from V and 1 base from J, with 8 bases between. Germline V gene lookup returns CDR1 GTSNPN and CDR2 SVGIG (reference sequence). This CDR3 has 13 amino acids. Written as DNA, the CDR3 is TGTGCCTGGAATAGCAAGAGCAATCAGCCCCAGCATTTT. Residues: CAWNSKSNQPQHF.

This chain joins TRBV6-5 and TRBJ1-4, with D tentatively TRBD1 (6 bases). This CDR3 region has 15 residues. V lost 5 bases to trimming and J lost 8 bases, with 18 bases between them. Germline V CDR1 and CDR2: MNHEY, SVGAGI. The CDR3 protein is CASSRTGTLEEKLFF. CDR3 nucleotide sequence: TGTGCCAGCAGTAGAACCGGGACACTGGAGGAAAAACTGTTTTTT.